This T cell receptor beta chain appears in the sequencing data of a study of OX40 agonist ivuxolimab in advanced cancers. Germline V gene lookup returns CDR1 KGHSH and CDR2 LQKENI. V trimming: 4 bases; J trimming: 6 bases; junction bases outside the gene matches: 13. The CDR3 loop spans 16 amino acids. The table came from immunoSEQ multiplex PCR; TCRdb's copy has only in-frame clones and leaves some out. The sample yields some 74,000 clones, around 87% seen once. The chain carries TRBV18 and TRBJ2-7, with TRBD1 matching 9 bases. The source material was CD4+ or CD8+ T cells sorted from blood, sampled in a trial of the OX40 agonist ivuxolimab. This clonotype originated in an adult with an advanced solid tumor such as melanoma, head and neck, liver or kidney cancer. The CDR3 DNA reads as TGTGCCAGCTCACGTACCCCGGGACAGGGAATTGGCGAGCAGTACTTC. Translating gives CASSRTPGQGIGEQYF.